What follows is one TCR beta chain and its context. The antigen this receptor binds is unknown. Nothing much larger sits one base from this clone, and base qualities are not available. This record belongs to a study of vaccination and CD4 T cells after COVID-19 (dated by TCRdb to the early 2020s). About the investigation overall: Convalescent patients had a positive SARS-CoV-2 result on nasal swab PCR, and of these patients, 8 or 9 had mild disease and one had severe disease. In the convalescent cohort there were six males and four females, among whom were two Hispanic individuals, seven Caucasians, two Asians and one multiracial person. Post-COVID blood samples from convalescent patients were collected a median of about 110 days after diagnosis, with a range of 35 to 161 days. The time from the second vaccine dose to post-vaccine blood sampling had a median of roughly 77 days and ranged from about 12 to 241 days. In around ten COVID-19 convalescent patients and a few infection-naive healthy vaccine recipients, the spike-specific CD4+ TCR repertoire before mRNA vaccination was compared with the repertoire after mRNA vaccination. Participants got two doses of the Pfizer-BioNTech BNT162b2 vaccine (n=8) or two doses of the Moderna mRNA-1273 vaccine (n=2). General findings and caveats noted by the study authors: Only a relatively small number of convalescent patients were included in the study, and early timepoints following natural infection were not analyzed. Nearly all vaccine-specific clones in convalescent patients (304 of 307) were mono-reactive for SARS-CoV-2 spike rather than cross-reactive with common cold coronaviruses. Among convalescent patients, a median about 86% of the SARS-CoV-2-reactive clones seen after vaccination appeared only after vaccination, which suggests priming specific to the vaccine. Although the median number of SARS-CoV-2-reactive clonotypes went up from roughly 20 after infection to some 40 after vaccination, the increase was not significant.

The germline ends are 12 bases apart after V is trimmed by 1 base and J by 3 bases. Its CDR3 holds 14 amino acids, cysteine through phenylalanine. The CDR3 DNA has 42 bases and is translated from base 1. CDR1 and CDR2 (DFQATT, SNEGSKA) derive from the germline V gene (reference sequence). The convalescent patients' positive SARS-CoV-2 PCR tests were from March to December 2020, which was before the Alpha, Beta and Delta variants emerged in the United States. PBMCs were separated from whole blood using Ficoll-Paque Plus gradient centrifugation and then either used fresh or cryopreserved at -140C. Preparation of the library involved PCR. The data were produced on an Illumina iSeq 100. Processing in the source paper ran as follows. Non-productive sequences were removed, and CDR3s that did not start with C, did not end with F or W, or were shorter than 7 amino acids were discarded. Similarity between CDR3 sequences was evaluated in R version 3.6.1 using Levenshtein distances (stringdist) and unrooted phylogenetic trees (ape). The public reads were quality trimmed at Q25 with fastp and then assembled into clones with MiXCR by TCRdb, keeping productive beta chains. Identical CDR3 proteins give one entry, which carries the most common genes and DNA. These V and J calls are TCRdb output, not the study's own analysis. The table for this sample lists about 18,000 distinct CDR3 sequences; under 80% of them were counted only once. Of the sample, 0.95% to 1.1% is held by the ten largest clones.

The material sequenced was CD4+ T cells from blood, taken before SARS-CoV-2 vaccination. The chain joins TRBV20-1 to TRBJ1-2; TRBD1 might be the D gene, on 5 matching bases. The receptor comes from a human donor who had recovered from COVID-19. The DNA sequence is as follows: TGCAGTGCTAGAGGGGGCGGAGGCCACTATGGCTACACCTTC. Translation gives CSARGGGGHYGYTF.